This section outlines one T cell receptor beta chain sequence together with its context. A second PCR of 7 to 11 cycles used a sample-barcoded 5' primer and a J-beta primer mix. Researchers report that a template-switch adaptor with 12 random nucleotides tagged each cDNA molecule. TCRdb re-derived calls from the 5' RACE reads in MiXCR, one entry per CDR3 protein. The repertoire holds around 1,600,000 distinct CDR3 sequences, with approximately 39% as singletons. The record originates from a study of blood T cells in healthy people across ages. This sequence originates from a woman younger than 30 in good health. Sequencing was carried out using blood.

The CDR3: CASNVAGVLGNEQYF. CDR3 nucleotide sequence: TGTGCCAGCAACGTAGCGGGAGTATTGGGCAATGAGCAGTACTTC. V usage is TRBV6-2 or TRBV6-3 and J usage is TRBJ2-1, with 9 bases lining up with TRBD2. The J call is in doubt because the DNA end fits TRBJ2-7 better. This CDR3 spans 15 amino acids. CDR1 is MNHEY, CDR2 SVGEGT, per germline.